The next 26 T cell receptor beta chains were all read from a single sample in a study of cytomegalovirus exposure and HLA in healthy donors. PCR employed 60 Vbeta and 13 Jbeta primers. Sequenced by immunoSEQ multiplex PCR; TCRdb stores in-frame clones only, minus some. Among approximately 110,000 clones listed, 65% to 80% were seen once. The specimen sequenced was PBMCs. The receptors originated from a female donor in good health and CMV-seropositive.

The chain combines TRBV7-2 with TRBJ2-3, with D hard to call. Per the germline V gene, CDR1 is SGHTA and CDR2 is FQGNSA. The CDR3 spans 18 residues. The V end lost 5 bases, the J end lost 3 bases, and 24 bases lay between the germline ends. This chain's CDR3 is CASSPRIVSSDYTDTQYF. The DNA of the CDR3 is TGTGCCAGCAGCCCCCGAATTGTGAGCAGCGATTATACAGATACGCAGTATTTT.

J is TRBJ2-3 and V is TRBV27, with D perhaps TRBD1 (5 bases). The germline V and J ends were trimmed by 0 bases and 8 bases, with 12 bases remaining between them. Per the germline V gene, CDR1 is MNHEY and CDR2 is SMNVEV (reference sequence). This CDR3 contains 14 residues. CDR3 nucleotides: TGTGCCAGCAGTTTATCGACGACAGTCAGTACGCAGTATTTT. This gives the protein CASSLSTTVSTQYF.

The chain employs TRBV28 and TRBJ1-2, with 7 bases lining up with TRBD1. The germline gives CDR1 MDHEN, CDR2 SYDVKM. The ends lost 4 bases at V and 8 bases at J; junction bases unmatched: 10. The CDR3 totals 14 residues. The DNA for the CDR3 is TGTGCCAGCAGTTCCCTTCGACAGGGACACGGCTACACCTTC. It encodes CASSSLRQGHGYTF.

The chain uses TRBV29-1 and TRBJ2-2; 11 bases align to TRBD2. The germline gives CDR1 SQVTM, CDR2 ANQGSEA. Trimming took 4 bases from V and 3 from J; bases not matched to a gene: 4. CDR3 size: 15 residues. The CDR3 spells CSVGKLAGDTGELFF. The CDR3 coding sequence is TGCAGCGTTGGGAAACTAGCGGGGGACACCGGGGAGCTGTTTTTT.

V usage is TRBV25-1 and J usage is TRBJ2-5; 14 bases agree with TRBD2. The CDR3 sequence is 16 residues long. V lost 6 bases, J lost 1 base, and 4 bases stayed unmatched. Germline CDR1 MGHDK, CDR2 SYGVNS. CDR3 DNA sequence: TGTGCCAGCAGCCCGGGACTAGCGGGAGTCCAAGAGACCCAGTACTTC. Amino acid sequence: CASSPGLAGVQETQYF. The full variable domain, completed using reference TRBV25-1 and TRBJ2-5, is EADIYQTPRYLVIGTGKKITLECSQTMGHDKMYWYQQDPGMELHLIHYSYGVNSTEKGDLSSESTVSRIRTEHFPLTLESARPSHTSQYLCASSPGLAGVQETQYFGPGTRLLVL.

The V and J genes are TRBV5-1 and TRBJ1-4; 7 positions agree with TRBD1. The germline CDR1 and CDR2 sequences are SGHRS and YFSETQ. Trimming cost V 4 bases and J 7 bases; bases outside gene matches: 7. The CDR3 loop spans 14 amino acids. The chain's CDR3 is CASSEFQGGEKLFF. For the CDR3, the DNA is TGCGCCAGCAGCGAGTTTCAGGGGGGTGAAAAACTGTTTTTT.

The V gene is TRBV12-2, the J gene TRBJ1-5; the table's D call, TRBD1, has no DNA check behind it. TRBV12-2 is an annotated pseudogene. The CDR3 consists of 19 residues. This CDR3 is CASRLPLNNDRASNQPQHF. CDR3 sequence (DNA): TGTGCAAGTCGCTTACCATTAAATAACGACAGGGCTAGCAATCAGCCCCAGCATTTT.

The gene calls are TRBV9 and TRBJ2-5; tentative D call: TRBD2 (5 bases). The V end lost 3 bases, the J end lost 2 bases, and 17 bases lay between the germline ends. Germline V gene sequence: CDR1 SGDLS, CDR2 YYNGEE. The CDR3 loop spans 16 amino acids. CDR3 nucleotide sequence: TGTGCCAGCAGCGGAAGGCGGAGCGGTCGACAAGAGACCCAGTACTTC. It encodes CASSGRRSGRQETQYF.

The V call is TRBV5-1, the J call TRBJ1-5, with 9 bases that match TRBD1. This CDR3 is 14 amino acids long. Per germline, CDR1 SGHRS and CDR2 YFSETQ. The J segment lost 4 bases and the V segment lost 3 bases, leaving 2 bases of the junction unmatched. For the CDR3, the DNA is TGCGCCAGCAGCTCGGGACAGGGAAATCAGCCCCAGCATTTT. As protein: CASSSGQGNQPQHF.

CDR3 coding DNA: TGTGCCAGTAGTCGCCTTGGACAGCGCTCTGGAAACACCATATATTTT. This gives the protein CASSRLGQRSGNTIYF. The J gene is TRBJ1-3, the V gene TRBV19, with TRBD1 as a possible D gene (6 bases). There are 16 residues in the CDR3. The germline V and J ends were trimmed by 5 bases and 0 bases, with 14 bases remaining between them. CDR1 is LNHDA, CDR2 SQIVND, per germline (reference sequence).

The gene calls are TRBV28 and TRBJ1-4; 9 positions match TRBD1. The CDR3 totals 15 residues. Germline values: CDR1 MDHEN, CDR2 SYDVKM. The V segment lost 5 bases and the J segment 3 bases; nucleotides outside the gene matches: 4. The CDR3 region is CASSGTGSSNEKLFF. CDR3 bases: TGTGCCAGCAGTGGGACAGGGTCGTCTAATGAAAAACTGTTTTTT. Drawing the rest from reference TRBV28 and TRBJ1-4, the complete variable domain is DVKVTQSSRYLVKRTGEKVFLECVQDMDHENMFWYRQDPGLGLRLIYFSYDVKMKEKGDIPEGYSVSREKKERFSLILESASTNQTSMYLCASSGTGSSNEKLFFGSGTQLSVL.

This clone was seen a single time. The CDR3 loop is CASSPRQDSNTEAFF. The DNA for the CDR3 is TGTGCCAGCAGTCCAAGACAGGACTCGAACACTGAAGCTTTCTTT. The rearrangement uses TRBV2 and TRBJ1-1, with a tentative D call TRBD1 (6 bases). The CDR3 has 15 amino acids. The V gene's germline CDR1 is SNHLY and CDR2 FYNNEI. The V end lost 5 bases, the J end lost 1 base, and 14 bases lay between the germline ends. The variable domain in full, with the rest retrieved from reference TRBV2 and TRBJ1-1, is EPEVTQTPSHQVTQMGQEVILRCVPISNHLYFYWYRQILGQKVEFLVSFYNNEISEKSEIFDDQFSVERPDGSNFTLKIRSTKLEDSAMYFCASSPRQDSNTEAFFGQGTRLTVV.

The V gene is TRBV7-3, the J gene TRBJ1-2; 7 bases fit TRBD1. This CDR3 comprises 17 residues. Per germline, CDR1 SGHTA and CDR2 FQGTGA. With 5 bases clipped from V and 4 bases from J, the junction kept 16 bases outside the gene matches. For the CDR3, the DNA is TGTGCCAGCAGCCCCGGGCAGGGAACCCGACAGGGCTATGGCTACACCTTC. Its protein is CASSPGQGTRQGYGYTF.

This rearrangement joins TRBV6-1 to TRBJ1-1; 7 bases map to TRBD1. J was trimmed by 0 bases and V by 6 bases; bases with no gene match: 4. From germline, CDR1 is MNHNS and CDR2 SASEGT. The CDR3 length is 14 residues. CDR3 protein: CASRPGQMNTEAFF. The CDR3 coding sequence is TGTGCCAGCAGACCGGGACAGATGAACACTGAAGCTTTCTTT.

V usage is TRBV4-1 and J usage is TRBJ1-2, with D possibly being TRBD1 (5 bases). V lost 4 bases and J lost 1, with 16 bases in between. The CDR3 length is 16 residues. Germline CDR1 is MGHRA and CDR2 is YSYEKL. The CDR3 bases are TGCGCCAGCAGCCTTTCTTCAGGGCCTTATAACTATGGCTACACCTTC. Translated, it gives CASSLSSGPYNYGYTF.

The genes are TRBV6-1 and TRBJ1-3; 7 bases match TRBD1. Germline V gene sequence: CDR1 MNHNS, CDR2 SASEGT. Trimming at V came to 6 bases and at J to 4 bases, leaving 6 bases not matched to a gene. The CDR3 is 14 residues long. CDR3 in DNA: TGTGCCAGCAGAGACAGGGCGGTCGGAAACACCATATATTTT. It specifies CASRDRAVGNTIYF.

This chain connects TRBV29-1 to TRBJ1-3; no reliable D call. Trimming removed 0 bases at V and 4 bases at J, with 13 bases between. This CDR3 region has 15 residues. Germline assignment: CDR1 SQVTM and CDR2 ANQGSEA. The CDR3 here is CSVEDRWERGNTIYF. Here the CDR3 DNA reads TGCAGCGTTGAAGATCGGTGGGAGAGAGGAAACACCATATATTTT.

This clone was seen more than once but under ten times. V gene TRBV5-1 combines with J gene TRBJ1-1; maybe TRBD1 (5 bases). The CDR3 spans 13 residues. CDR1 and CDR2 (germline): SGHRS, YFSETQ. V lost 4 bases to trimming and J lost 1 base, with 8 bases between them. Written as DNA, the CDR3 is TGCGCCAGCAGCGTACAGGAGAACACTGAAGCTTTCTTT. Residues: CASSVQENTEAFF.

The gene calls are TRBV25-1 and TRBJ2-7; 9 bases align to TRBD2. CDR3 length equals 14 residues. V gave up 3 bases and J gave up 3 bases; unmatched junction bases: 3. Germline lookup yields CDR1 MGHDK and CDR2 SYGVNS. This CDR3 is CASSEAGGGYEQYF. In nucleotides, the CDR3 is TGTGCCAGCAGTGAGGCGGGAGGGGGCTACGAGCAGTACTTC.

V usage is TRBV20-1 and J usage is TRBJ2-7; 13 positions match TRBD2. CDR1 and CDR2 (germline): DFQATT, SNEGSKA (reference sequence). The CDR3 totals 11 residues. The CDR3 coding sequence is TGCAGAGGGACTAGCGGGAACGAGCAGTACTTC. Its protein is CRGTSGNEQYF.

The V gene is TRBV9, the J gene TRBJ2-3; TRBD1 agrees at 7 bases. Looked up from germline, CDR1 is SGDLS and CDR2 is YYNGEE. J gave up 9 bases and V 0 bases, and 7 bases lay outside the gene matches. This CDR3 has 14 amino acids. CDR3 nucleotides: TGTGCCAGCAGCGTAGCCCAACAGGGGAAGACGCAGTATTTT. Its protein product is CASSVAQQGKTQYF.

The V gene is TRBV12-5, the J gene TRBJ2-2; D gene unclear. Trimming cost V 1 base and J 1 base, with 7 bases left between them. The CDR3 contains 15 residues. Germline V CDR1 and CDR2: LGHNT, FRNRAP. The CDR3 loop reads CASGLGLGNTGELFF. CDR3 nucleotide sequence: TGTGCTAGTGGTTTGGGTCTAGGGAACACCGGGGAGCTGTTTTTT.

The chain links TRBV6-6 to TRBJ1-2, with D possibly being TRBD1 (5 bases). This CDR3 has 16 amino acids. V was pared by 2 bases and J by 1 base, with 14 bases between. CDR1 and CDR2 (germline): MNHNY, SVGAGI (reference sequence). The CDR3 loop is CASSYRSGGNNYGYTF. DNA for the CDR3: TGTGCCAGCAGTTACCGTTCGGGGGGAAATAACTATGGCTACACCTTC.

This sequence joins TRBV6-1 and TRBJ2-4; D may be TRBD1 (6 bases). Trimming cost V 8 bases and J 0 bases, with 14 bases left between them. The length of the CDR3 is 15 residues. CDR1 and CDR2 from the germline V gene are MNHNS and SASEGT. CDR3 DNA sequence: TGTGCCAGCGAGCGACAGGAGAGAGCCAAAAACATTCAGTACTTC. This translates into CASERQERAKNIQYF.

This chain connects TRBV6-1 to TRBJ1-5; a possible D gene is TRBD1 (5 bases). Germline V CDR1 and CDR2: MNHNS, SASEGT. Trimming took 0 bases from V and 4 from J, leaving 7 bases between them. The CDR3 extends over 14 amino acids. The DNA for the CDR3 is TGTGCCAGCAGTGAAGCGGGGGGAAATCAGCCCCAGCATTTT. Amino acids: CASSEAGGNQPQHF.

J is TRBJ2-5 and V is TRBV9, with D possibly matching TRBD1 (5 bases). The CDR3 runs to 13 residues. The ends were cut back, 2 bases at V and 5 bases at J, with 10 bases in the middle. The germline gives CDR1 SGDLS, CDR2 YYNGEE. CDR3 DNA sequence: TGTGCCAGCAGCGTCATGGGGCTTGAGACCCAGTACTTC. Translation: CASSVMGLETQYF.